The 2 T cell receptor beta chains in this list originate from one sample, sequenced in a study of memory CD8 T cells in hepatitis C reinfection. The time point denotes: late/post reinfection, 12 to 24 weeks after detection. Sorted cells were sequenced directly ex vivo without any in vitro expansion. Clones were sequenced by immunoSEQ multiplex PCR, and TCRdb holds only the in-frame ones, with some missing. The sample yields approximately 46,000 clones, roughly 89% seen once. Sequenced sample: naive CD8+ T cells sorted from blood. Source of these receptors: a man aged 18 to 35 with hepatitis C virus infection.

This clone has a handful of counts. J is TRBJ2-7 and V is TRBV7-9; possibly TRBD1 for D (5 bases). In germline, CDR1 is SEHNR, CDR2 FQNEAQ (reference sequence). V lost 4 bases, J lost 6 bases, and 10 bases lay in between. The CDR3 totals 12 residues. Written as DNA, the CDR3 is TGTGCCAGCAGCTCAGACAGTCGCGAGCAGTACTTC. Translated: CASSSDSREQYF.

V usage is TRBV9 and J usage is TRBJ1-4; the D is unclear. Trimming removed 2 bases from V and 8 bases from J, with 4 bases in between. The germline V gene has CDR1 SGDLS and CDR2 YYNGEE. CDR3 length: 11 residues. The CDR3 here is CASSVPEKLFF. CDR3 nucleotides: TGTGCCAGCAGCGTCCCGGAAAAACTGTTTTTT.